This is a list of T cell receptor beta chains from one sample in a study of response to subunit inactivated influenza vaccine. TCRdb used MiXCR to reprocess the RT-PCR reads, holding one entry per CDR3 protein. The data hold about 500,000 distinct CDR3 sequences, with approximately 17% observed a single time. The sample consisted of CD4+ T cells sorted from PBMCs, taken about 24 months after vaccination. Receptors originate from a man in his fifties or sixties who received an inactivated influenza vaccine. Both conserved end residues are part of each CDR3.

j_call	cdr3_length	v_call	cdr3_aa
TRBJ2-3	15	TRBV11-2	CASDPTSGRTDTQYF
TRBJ2-1	12	TRBV7-2	CASTFAGGPRNF
TRBJ2-3	12	TRBV28	CGTSGSADTQYF
TRBJ2-5	15	TRBV4-1	CASSQDLASPETQYF
TRBJ2-1	17	TRBV5-1	CASSLWNGRAGSDEQFF
TRBJ1-4	14	TRBV11-2	CASSLDRRGGKLFF
TRBJ1-2	15	TRBV4-3	CASSQGRQGRYGYTF
TRBJ2-1	13	TRBV5-4	CASSFYSVGEQFF
TRBJ1-2	13	TRBV20-1	CSATNRGARGYTF
TRBJ2-5	12	TRBV7-2	CASSLEQKTQYF
TRBJ2-6	13	TRBV2	CASSSDRGIVLTF
TRBJ2-5	16	TRBV6-1	CASNSVGRTSQETQYF
TRBJ2-7	18	TRBV7-8	CASSLAGFGTGVSYEQYF
TRBJ1-2	13	TRBV12-3/TRBV12-4	CASSRGQGLGYTF
TRBJ2-6	18	TRBV6-5	CASSYLGLAGSGANVLTF
TRBJ2-1	13	TRBV20-1	CSAPGLGYNEQFF
TRBJ1-4	15	TRBV20-1	CSASSQLSANEKLFF
TRBJ2-3	16	TRBV7-8	CASSVTLAGRTDTQYF
TRBJ2-5	13	TRBV12-3/TRBV12-4	CASSSSVQETQYF
TRBJ2-1	13	TRBV4-3	CASSKDGINEQFF
TRBJ2-1	16	TRBV7-2	CASSPGTGNTYNEQFF
TRBJ2-5	12	TRBV3-1	CASSQAEETQYF
TRBJ1-5	15	TRBV20-1	CSAKQVDYSNQPQHF
TRBJ2-1	15	TRBV13	CASTGRGISYNEQFF
TRBJ1-6	16	TRBV27	CASSLTWGRWDSPLHF
TRBJ1-2	15	TRBV9	CASSVGTDYNYGYTF
TRBJ1-4	16	TRBV5-1	CASSLEQGAANEKLFF
TRBJ1-1	13	TRBV20-1	CSATRPNYAEAFF
TRBJ2-5	17	TRBV6-2/TRBV6-3	CASSYSSLAGEVETQYF
TRBJ2-2	15	TRBV9	CASSVVSGSTGELFF
TRBJ1-5	14	TRBV12-3/TRBV12-4	CASSWGTDDQPQHF
TRBJ2-3	16	TRBV9	CASSVAVGLGTDTQYF
TRBJ2-3	13	TRBV29-1	CSVAGGKTDTQYF
TRBJ2-5	14	TRBV29-1	CSVEDDYRDETQYF
TRBJ2-1	15	TRBV6-2/TRBV6-3	CASTRGQSSYNEQFF
TRBJ1-4	16	TRBV6-5	CASSYSGRVENEKLFF
TRBJ2-1	13	TRBV12-3/TRBV12-4	CASSFGRYNEQFF
TRBJ2-5	13	TRBV15	CATSTGTSSAQYF
TRBJ1-5	12	TRBV20-1	CSAMTSNQPQHF
TRBJ1-2	13	TRBV7-9	CASSYEGQLGYTF
TRBJ1-2	15	TRBV7-2	CASSLHTGANYGYTF
TRBJ2-1	15	TRBV7-2	CAGEGSGATYNEQFF
TRBJ2-2	13	TRBV10-3	CAAARDNTGELFF
TRBJ2-1	15	TRBV6-1	CASSDRDRAYGEQFF
TRBJ2-6	16	TRBV7-9	CASSRDSFSGANVLTF
TRBJ1-5	15	TRBV5-1	CASSAGPGVNQPQHF
TRBJ1-4	12	TRBV12-3/TRBV12-4	CASSLSTGKLFF
TRBJ2-1	15	TRBV11-2	CASSLDTGQNNEQFF
TRBJ1-1	14	TRBV3-1	CASSQGPLNTEAFF
TRBJ2-3	12	TRBV3-1	CASSLGGWTQYF
TRBJ2-3	16	TRBV7-2	CASSGRLAGAADTQYF
TRBJ2-7	16	TRBV21-1	CASNFKKDYRSYEQYF
TRBJ2-3	13	TRBV6-2/TRBV6-3	CASSGQLSDTQYF
TRBJ2-1	13	TRBV9	CASSVETSVEQFF
TRBJ2-7	18	TRBV5-1	CASSLSVLRDDLSYEQYF